This is a list of T cell receptor beta chains from one sample in a study of cytomegalovirus exposure and HLA in healthy donors. Generated by immunoSEQ multiplex PCR, the TCRdb table keeps only in-frame clones and is missing some. This repertoire includes approximately 71,000 clones. The sequencing sample was made of PBMCs. The receptors originated from a female donor in good health and CMV-seropositive. Each CDR3 is given with its conserved first and last residue. The D gene is left open where the match is weak.

NA	TRBV7-9	TRBJ2-5	CASSRDSYQETQYF	TGTGCCAGCAGCCGGGATTCGTACCAAGAGACCCAGTACTTC
TRBD1	TRBV25-1	TRBJ2-5	CASSLGGSFQETQYF	TGTGCCAGCAGCCTAGGGGGCAGTTTCCAAGAGACCCAGTACTTC
TRBD1	TRBV7-2	TRBJ2-7	CASSSRGQSNEQYF	TGTGCCAGCAGCTCCAGGGGGCAGAGCAACGAGCAGTACTTC
TRBD1	TRBV5-4	TRBJ2-1	CASSSATTGGDEQFF	TGTGCCAGCAGCTCCGCCACGACAGGGGGGGATGAGCAGTTCTTC
TRBD1	TRBV5-6	TRBJ1-1	CASSSPGQGGTEAFF	TGTGCCAGCAGCTCACCGGGACAGGGGGGCACTGAAGCTTTCTTT
TRBD1	TRBV27	TRBJ1-2	CASSGLGTGEFYGYTF	TGTGCCAGCAGTGGGTTGGGGACAGGGGAATTCTATGGCTACACCTTC
NA	TRBV9	TRBJ2-7	CASGPSSGEQYF	TGTGCCAGCGGACCCTCGTCGGGGGAGCAGTACTTC
TRBD2	TRBV11-1	TRBJ2-5	CASSLNRGGQETQYF	TGTGCCAGCAGCTTAAATCGGGGGGGCCAAGAGACCCAGTACTTC
NA	TRBV7-8	TRBJ2-1	CASSLSDEQFF	TGTGCCAGCAGCTTATCAGATGAGCAGTTCTTC
TRBD1	TRBV7-9	TRBJ2-3	CASSSRTGPSTDTQYF	TGTGCCAGCAGCTCAAGGACAGGCCCAAGCACAGATACGCAGTATTTT
NA	TRBV5-6	TRBJ1-2	CASSVDTFNYGYTF	TGTGCCAGCAGCGTGGACACCTTTAACTATGGCTACACCTTC
NA	TRBV5-1	TRBJ2-3	CATKGLNTDTQYF	TGCGCCACCAAGGGACTGAACACAGATACGCAGTATTTT
TRBD2	TRBV18	TRBJ2-7	CASSRTSGGTHYEQYF	TGTGCCAGCTCACGTACTAGCGGGGGGACACACTACGAGCAGTACTTC
TRBD2	TRBV6-1	TRBJ2-1	CASSEALYGLAGGHEQFF	TGTGCCAGCAGTGAAGCGCTGTACGGACTAGCGGGGGGGCATGAGCAGTTCTTC
TRBD1	TRBV27	TRBJ1-4	CASSLTGTGRAELFF	TGTGCCAGCAGTTTAACCGGGACAGGGAGGGCCGAACTGTTTTTT
TRBD1	TRBV18	TRBJ1-1	CASTRDRGLTEAFF	TGTGCCAGCACCCGGGACAGGGGTCTGACTGAAGCTTTCTTT
NA	TRBV28	TRBJ1-5	CASSFSGIYSNQPQHF	TGTGCCAGCAGTTTCTCAGGGATCTATAGCAATCAGCCCCAGCATTTT
TRBD1	TRBV7-9	TRBJ2-7	CASSLAPGQSYEQYF	TGTGCCAGCAGCTTAGCGCCGGGACAGTCCTACGAGCAGTACTTC
NA	TRBV28	TRBJ2-7	CASSRAGHEQYF	TGTGCCAGCAGTCGGGCGGGCCACGAGCAGTACTTC
NA	TRBV11-2	TRBJ2-7	CASSSPQTGGWEQYF	TGTGCCAGCAGCTCGCCCCAAACGGGGGGCTGGGAGCAGTACTTC
TRBD2	TRBV5-1	TRBJ2-2	CASSLTGGNTGELFF	TGCGCCAGCAGCTTGACGGGGGGGAACACCGGGGAGCTGTTTTTT
NA	TRBV6-5	TRBJ2-1	CASSTRNEQFF	TGTGCCAGCAGTACGAGGAATGAGCAGTTCTTC
NA	TRBV10-2	TRBJ1-5	CASRFGQGNQPQHF	TGCGCCAGCCGGTTTGGGCAGGGTAATCAGCCCCAGCATTTT
NA	TRBV7-6	TRBJ2-7	CASSPGLYEQYF	TGTGCCAGCAGTCCGGGACTCTACGAGCAGTACTTC
TRBD1	TRBV5-1	TRBJ1-1	CASSLTTGGVGEAFF	TGCGCCAGCAGCCTGACGACAGGGGGAGTCGGTGAAGCTTTCTTT